This entry features one TCR beta chain sequence. Antigen specificity is unknown. The source of the sample is a study of spatial heterogeneity in lung cancer. Overall study context: Beta-chain sequences consistently outnumbered alpha-chain sequences in detection. The mean occurrence of each unique TCR and UMI combination in raw reads exceeded nine. Findings and limits, study-wide: At tumor resection, ubiquitous expanded TCRs were detected in blood more often than later.

CDR3 length equals 12 residues. In germline, CDR1 is LNHDA, CDR2 SQIVND (reference sequence). The junction had 5 bases not matched to a gene; V was cut back by 10 bases and J by 2 bases. Time point described: sample taken at primary tumor resection. Frozen PBMC, nontumor lung or tumor provided whole RNA, which was sequenced unsorted. The donors were 55 to 80 patients with non-small cell lung cancer that was early-stage and untreated. Each CDR3 protein gets one entry after TCRdb re-called the 5' RACE reads with MiXCR. Here the sample spans around 60,000 distinct CDR3 sequences, more than 7% being singletons.

The V and J genes are TRBV19 and TRBJ2-7, with TRBD1 matching 7 bases. The receptor's source is a female donor with early-stage non-small cell lung cancer. Sequencing used PBMCs, obtained at surgery. CDR3 coding DNA: TGTGCCACTCGACAGGGAGCCTACGAGCAGTACTTC. Its translation is CATRQGAYEQYF.